These 26 T cell receptor beta chains originate from one sample sequenced in a study of blood T cell repertoires in COVID-19 (TCRdb year 2020). Library creation used the immunoSEQ multiplex PCR assay. In TCRdb, the immuneACCESS table is reduced to in-frame sequences with V and J assigned. These tables do not hold every clone; where another copy was compared, an unresolved V gene accounts for under half, and the others remain unexplained. In this sample the table shows roughly 290,000 clones, 70% to 90% of which occur a single time. Clones ranked in the top ten supply around 2.1% of the sample. Sequenced sample: peripheral blood. These TCRs come from a woman aged 30 to 39 who had recovered from COVID-19.

The chain couples TRBV14 to TRBJ2-3; D possibly corresponds to TRBD2 (5 bases). The germline CDR1 and CDR2 sequences are SGHDN and FVKESK. Trimming removed 1 base at V and 3 bases at J, with 11 bases between. This CDR3 has 15 amino acids. The CDR3 reads CASSQVGITTDTQYF. As DNA, the CDR3 is TGTGCCAGCAGCCAAGTCGGGATCACGACAGATACGCAGTATTTT.

The rearrangement links TRBV13 to TRBJ2-7; D gene uncertain. With 0 bases removed from V and 1 base from J, the gap between germline ends came to 4 bases. Germline-derived CDR1 and CDR2 are PRHDT and FYEKMQ (reference sequence). The CDR3 is 13 amino acids. CDR3 in amino acids: CASSLGESYEQYF. CDR3 nucleotide sequence: TGTGCCAGCAGCTTAGGGGAGTCCTACGAGCAGTACTTC.

The chain uses TRBV14 and TRBJ2-3; a weak D match, TRBD2 (7 bases). Trimming removed 0 bases at V and 3 bases at J, with 16 bases between. The CDR3 totals 17 residues. CDR1 SGHDN and CDR2 FVKESK come from the germline V gene. CDR3 sequence: CASSQDFWGGTTDTQYF. In DNA form, the CDR3 reads TGTGCCAGCAGCCAAGATTTTTGGGGGGGCACGACAGATACGCAGTATTTT.

This clone appeared once. V and J are TRBV4-2 and TRBJ2-1; 13 bases line up with TRBD2. V dropped 5 bases and J dropped 6; count of bases not matched to a gene: 13. The V gene's germline CDR1 is LGHNA and CDR2 YNFKEQ. The CDR3 loop spans 18 amino acids. The CDR3 protein is CASSTRTSGRGKVNEQFF. The CDR3 DNA is TGTGCCAGCAGCACCAGGACTAGCGGGAGAGGAAAGGTCAATGAGCAGTTCTTC.

V usage is TRBV28 and J usage is TRBJ2-3; 7 positions agree with TRBD2. Per the germline V gene, CDR1 is MDHEN and CDR2 is SYDVKM. V was pared by 5 bases and J by 4 bases, with 3 bases of the junction left unmatched. This CDR3 comprises 13 residues. The CDR3 bases are TGTGCCAGCAGTGAGGGAGGGCCAGATACGCAGTATTTT. Translated: CASSEGGPDTQYF.

The chain's CDR3 is CASSESSRGTSDQKTDTQYF. The CDR3 nucleotides read TGCGCCAGCAGTGAGTCGAGCCGCGGGACTAGCGATCAAAAGACAGATACGCAGTATTTT. This sequence joins TRBV10-1 and TRBJ2-3; 10 bases line up with TRBD2. CDR1 WNHNN and CDR2 SYGVQD come from the germline V gene (reference sequence). The CDR3 is 20 amino acids. V dropped 0 bases and J dropped 3; count of bases not matched to a gene: 15.

This clone was detected a few times. The chain is built from TRBV6-5 and TRBJ1-1; D might be TRBD1 (6 bases). Trimming stripped 0 bases from V and 1 base from J, with 6 bases between. The CDR3 runs 14 residues. Looked up from germline, CDR1 is MNHEY and CDR2 is SVGAGI. The CDR3: CASSYSGGNTEAFF. DNA for the CDR3: TGTGCCAGCAGTTACTCAGGGGGGAACACTGAAGCTTTCTTT.

The chain uses TRBV18 and TRBJ1-4; 8 bases align to TRBD1. CDR1 and CDR2 (germline): KGHSH, LQKENI. With V trimmed by 5 bases and J by 7 bases, 9 bases remained unmatched. This CDR3 is built from 15 residues. In DNA, the CDR3 is TGTGCCAGCTCATTCGGACAGGGCCAGAGTGAAAAACTGTTTTTT. This sequence encodes CASSFGQGQSEKLFF.

The chain links TRBV2 to TRBJ2-7; unclear D gene. V was pared by 2 bases and J by 3 bases, with 5 bases between. The CDR3 sequence is 12 residues long. Germline values: CDR1 SNHLY, CDR2 FYNNEI. CDR3 region: CASSETRYEQYF. CDR3 in DNA: TGTGCCAGCAGTGAAACGCGCTACGAGCAGTACTTC.

This sequence joins TRBV6-4 and TRBJ1-1; tentative D call: TRBD1 (6 bases). The germline V gene encodes CDR1 MRHNA and CDR2 SNTAGT. This CDR3 comprises 15 residues. Between the trimmed V and J ends, which lost 8 bases and 0 bases, there was a span of 16 bases. CDR3 loop: CASAKTGLMNTEAFF. The DNA of the CDR3 is TGTGCCAGCGCCAAAACAGGGTTAATGAACACTGAAGCTTTCTTT.

The gene calls are TRBV3-1 (or the pseudogene TRBV3-2) and TRBJ2-5; 15 nucleotides align to TRBD2. Germline CDR1 LGHDT, CDR2 YNNKEL (reference sequence). This CDR3 contains 16 residues. V shed 0 bases and J 5 bases; nucleotides not matched to a gene: 1. CDR3 DNA: TGTGCCAGCAGCCAAGAAGGGACTAGCGGGAGGGAGACCCAGTACTTC. It encodes CASSQEGTSGRETQYF.

The chain has TRBV5-6 and TRBJ1-5; D is undetermined. This CDR3 has 13 residues. The germline gives CDR1 SGHDT, CDR2 YYEEEE. Between the trimmed V and J ends, which lost 3 bases and 1 base, there was a span of 5 bases. The DNA for the CDR3 is TGTGCCAGCAGCTCGACAAGCAATCAGCCCCAGCATTTT. Amino acids: CASSSTSNQPQHF. The complete variable domain, with remaining parts taken from reference TRBV5-6 and TRBJ1-5, reads DAGVTQSPTHLIKTRGQQVTLRCSPKSGHDTVSWYQQALGQGPQFIFQYYEEEERQRGNFPDRFSGHQFPNYSSELNVNALLLGDSALYLCASSSTSNQPQHFGDGTRLSIL.

The V call is TRBV15, the J call TRBJ1-2; possibly TRBD1 for D (6 bases). V was shortened by 4 bases and J by 8 bases, with 20 bases between the two germline ends. The CDR3 contains 15 residues. The germline V gene has CDR1 LNHNV and CDR2 YYDKDF (reference sequence). CDR3 amino acids: CATSTREQGIPGYTF. The CDR3 DNA reads TGTGCCACCAGCACTCGAGAACAGGGAATCCCCGGCTACACCTTC.

This chain links TRBV6-6 with TRBJ2-7; D gene uncertain. This CDR3 has 12 amino acids. The V end lost 8 bases, the J end lost 6 bases, and 14 bases lay between the germline ends. The germline gives CDR1 MNHNY, CDR2 SVGAGI (reference sequence). The CDR3 spells CASGFDGGEQYF. Written as DNA, the CDR3 is TGTGCCAGCGGTTTTGACGGCGGCGAGCAGTACTTC.

The chain employs TRBV5-6 and TRBJ2-5, with a weak D call TRBD2 (6 bases). V was shortened by 4 bases and J by 2 bases, with 12 bases between the two germline ends. Per the germline V gene, CDR1 is SGHDT and CDR2 is YYEEEE. This CDR3 spans 14 amino acids. CDR3 sequence reads: CASSVVGTQETQYF. CDR3 coding DNA: TGTGCCAGCAGCGTAGTAGGGACTCAAGAGACCCAGTACTTC. Looking up the rest from reference TRBV5-6 and TRBJ2-5 gives the full variable domain: DAGVTQSPTHLIKTRGQQVTLRCSPKSGHDTVSWYQQALGQGPQFIFQYYEEEERQRGNFPDRFSGHQFPNYSSELNVNALLLGDSALYLCASSVVGTQETQYFGPGTRLLVL.

This clone was picked up one time. This sequence joins TRBV7-9 and TRBJ1-1, with D possibly TRBD1 on 5 matching bases. V lost 5 bases to trimming and J lost 6 bases, with 16 bases between them. Germline V lookup: CDR1 SEHNR, CDR2 FQNEAQ (reference sequence). The CDR3 extends over 14 amino acids. DNA of the CDR3: TGTGCCAGCAGCCCTCCGGTCGGGGGAGCTGAAGCTTTCTTT. Its protein product is CASSPPVGGAEAFF.

The count of this clone is one. V gene TRBV2 combines with J gene TRBJ2-2; 9 bases map to TRBD1. Germline assignment: CDR1 SNHLY and CDR2 FYNNEI. J was trimmed by 7 bases and V by 6 bases; bases with no gene match: 6. This CDR3 contains 14 residues. The CDR3 loop reads CASSPGQGYGELFF. CDR3 sequence (DNA): TGTGCCAGCAGCCCGGGACAGGGATACGGGGAGCTGTTTTTT.

The chain links TRBV11-3 to TRBJ2-7, with a weak D call TRBD1 (6 bases). The CDR3 consists of 12 residues. Germline V CDR1 and CDR2: SGHNT, YENEEA. Deletions cut 5 bases from V and 6 bases from J, with 11 bases between. CDR3 nucleotide sequence: TGTGCCAGCAGCCCCGGGACACCCGAGCAGTACTTC. This encodes CASSPGTPEQYF.

The chain couples TRBV28 to TRBJ1-3; D gene uncertain. CDR3 length: 15 amino acids. Germline CDR1 is MDHEN and CDR2 is SYDVKM. The V gene lost 5 bases and the J gene lost 5 bases, with 16 bases spanning the gap. The CDR3 coding sequence is TGTGCCAGCAGTAACCCACCGGGTGCTAGAAACACCATATATTTT. Translating gives CASSNPPGARNTIYF.

This sequence joins TRBV29-1 and TRBJ2-5; D gene uncertain. This CDR3 contains 13 residues. Germline V gene data show CDR1 as SQVTM and CDR2 as ANQGSEA. Trimming removed 4 bases at V and 2 bases at J, with 11 bases between. The CDR3 sequence is CSVVAILQETQYF. The CDR3, as DNA: TGCAGCGTTGTAGCTATACTGCAAGAGACCCAGTACTTC.

The table lists this clone with a count of one. The chain carries TRBV20-1 and TRBJ2-7; D unclear. V was cut by 4 bases and J by 6 bases, with 16 bases left in between. The germline V gene has CDR1 DFQATT and CDR2 SNEGSKA (reference sequence). The CDR3 loop spans 13 amino acids. This CDR3 is CSANDVIMAEQYF. The DNA for the CDR3 is TGCAGTGCTAATGATGTTATTATGGCCGAGCAGTACTTC.

The V and J genes are TRBV5-5 and TRBJ2-7; 11 bases align to TRBD1. The CDR3 totals 16 residues. The germline V gene encodes CDR1 SGHKS and CDR2 YYEKEE (reference sequence). The J segment lost 1 base and the V segment lost 0 bases, leaving 3 bases of the junction unmatched. The CDR3 spells CASSLGDRGISYEQYF. CDR3 nucleotides: TGTGCCAGCAGCTTGGGGGACAGGGGGATATCCTACGAGCAGTACTTC. Combining the CDR3 with reference TRBV5-5 and TRBJ2-7 gives the whole variable domain DAGVTQSPTHLIKTRGQQVTLRCSPISGHKSVSWYQQVLGQGPQFIFQYYEKEERGRGNFPDRFSARQFPNYSSELNVNALLLGDSALYLCASSLGDRGISYEQYFGPGTRLTVT.

This chain links TRBV10-3 with TRBJ2-5, with 8 bases matching TRBD2. CDR1 and CDR2 (germline): ENHRY, SYGVKD. After removal of 1 base from V and 2 bases from J, the junction contained 9 bases not matched to a gene. The CDR3 totals 17 residues. CDR3 protein: CAISEFPAGVVQETQYF. The CDR3 DNA reads TGTGCCATCAGTGAGTTTCCAGCGGGAGTTGTTCAAGAGACCCAGTACTTC.

This chain uses TRBV19 with TRBJ1-1, with D possibly TRBD1 on 5 matching bases. Looked up from germline, CDR1 is LNHDA and CDR2 is SQIVND (reference sequence). Trimming shortened V by 5 bases and J by 8 bases, and 18 bases separated the two germline ends. This CDR3 region has 14 residues. CDR3 sequence reads: CASSPSTGHLEAFF. CDR3 nucleotides: TGTGCCAGTAGTCCTTCCACTGGACACCTCGAAGCTTTCTTT.

This clone was seen only a few times. This sequence joins TRBV27 and TRBJ2-7; D gene uncertain. In germline, CDR1 is MNHEY, CDR2 SMNVEV (reference sequence). Trimming removed 7 bases from V and 0 bases from J, with 16 bases in between. The CDR3 loop spans 15 amino acids. For the CDR3, the DNA is TGTGCCAGCACTACAATCAGAGGCCTCTCCTACGAGCAGTACTTC. Translation: CASTTIRGLSYEQYF.

The sample holds one count of this clone. The chain joins TRBV2 to TRBJ1-2; D is perhaps TRBD1 (6 bases). CDR1 and CDR2 from the germline V gene are SNHLY and FYNNEI. With 4 bases removed from V and 5 bases from J, the gap between germline ends came to 8 bases. The CDR3 totals 12 residues. Here the CDR3 reads CASSGTAYGYTF. CDR3 in DNA: TGTGCCAGCAGTGGGACAGCGTATGGCTACACCTTC.